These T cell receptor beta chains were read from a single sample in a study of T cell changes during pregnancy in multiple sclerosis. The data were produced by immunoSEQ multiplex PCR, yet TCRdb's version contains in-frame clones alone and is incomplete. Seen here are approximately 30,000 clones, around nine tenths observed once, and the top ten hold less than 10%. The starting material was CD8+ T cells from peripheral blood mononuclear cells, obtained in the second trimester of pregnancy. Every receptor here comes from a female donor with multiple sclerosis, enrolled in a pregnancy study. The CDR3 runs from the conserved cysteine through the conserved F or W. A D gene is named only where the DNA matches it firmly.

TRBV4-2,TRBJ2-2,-,CASSQEAPGAGELFF
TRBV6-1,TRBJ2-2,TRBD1,CASTDRGRGELFF
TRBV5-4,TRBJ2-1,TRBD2,CASSPVAGGHMKNEQFF
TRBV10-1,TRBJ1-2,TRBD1,CASRGTGEGYGYTF
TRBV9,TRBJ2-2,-,CASDTGNTGELFF
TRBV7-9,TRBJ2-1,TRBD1,CASEGGDEQFF
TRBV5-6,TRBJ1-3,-,CASSLVWGGGNTIYF
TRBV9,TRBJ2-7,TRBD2,CASSDSLAGDSYEQYF
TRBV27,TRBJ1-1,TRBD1,CASQMGQGDTEAFF
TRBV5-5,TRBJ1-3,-,CASSLAPGTIYF
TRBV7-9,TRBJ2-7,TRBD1,CASSFLGQGYEQYF
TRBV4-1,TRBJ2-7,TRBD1,CASSYDRESYEQYF
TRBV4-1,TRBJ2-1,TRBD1,CASSQGPGGYSNNEQFF
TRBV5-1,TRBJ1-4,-,CASSLRQAAEKLFF
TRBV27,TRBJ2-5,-,CASSISTGMGKETQYF
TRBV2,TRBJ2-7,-,CASSWSSGSSYEQYF
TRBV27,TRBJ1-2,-,CASSLIGGRGYTF
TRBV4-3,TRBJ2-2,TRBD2,CASSHPGTSGGAHTGELFF